Detailed here is one TCR beta chain. No antigen is known for it. Primers used in a second PCR of about 6 to 12 cycles were a sample-barcoded 5' primer and a J-beta primer mix. Individual samples furnished no less than 2.5 million CDR3-containing paired-end reads apiece. In TCRdb, the 5' RACE reads were re-called with MiXCR into one record per CDR3 protein. The sample contains around 500,000 distinct CDR3 sequences, about 28% of which appear only once. Trimming pared 6 bases from V and 6 bases from J, leaving 8 bases between. Per germline, CDR1 SGHVS and CDR2 FNYEAQ. The CDR3 consists of 12 residues. The record originates from a study of blood T cells in healthy people across ages. Whole-study findings and limits: Per million T cells, the diversity of TCR beta decreased roughly linearly as age advanced.

These sequences were also reported in another study, on T cells of mothers and their children.

The receptor was derived from a boy under 10 years old in good health. The sample consisted of blood. The chain employs TRBV7-6 and TRBJ2-2, with D possibly TRBD1 on 5 matching bases. Here the CDR3 DNA reads TGTGCCAGCAGACCAGGGCCCGGGGAGCTGTTTTTT. Its translation: CASRPGPGELFF. Full variable domain (rest looked up from reference TRBV7-6 and TRBJ2-2): GAGVSQSPRYKVTKRGQDVALRCDPISGHVSLYWYRQALGQGPEFLTYFNYEAQQDKSGLPNDRFSAERPEGSISTLTIQRTEQRDSAMYRCASRPGPGELFFGEGSRLTVL.